The 20 T cell receptor beta chains listed next were all sequenced from one sample in a study of shared clonotypes between healthy human individuals (dated by TCRdb to 2020 to 2021). Library preparation was by the immunoSEQ multiplex PCR assay. What TCRdb holds here is the immuneACCESS table cut down to in-frame rearrangements. Part of the clones is not present; checked against another copy, under half of the missing clones reflect an unresolved V gene, and the others are unexplained. This sample lists a few million clones; 85% to 95% were detected once. The top ten clones comprise 0.35% to 0.5% of the sample. Source material: naive CD4+ T cells from PBMCs. Sample cell subset or site, as interpreted from the label and publication: CD45RA+ positively selected. The source is a man aged 18 to 30 in good health. Some clones in this sample may be carry-over from other donors' samples.

The CDR3 bases are TGTGCCAGCAGTCAAACGGCCTCCACCACTGGAGAGACCCAGTACTTC. It is translated as CASSQTASTTGETQYF. V gene TRBV27 combines with J gene TRBJ2-5, with unresolved D. Germline V gene data show CDR1 as MNHEY and CDR2 as SMNVEV (reference sequence). With 5 bases removed from V and 4 bases from J, the gap between germline ends came to 20 bases. The CDR3 sequence is 16 residues long.

The chain joins TRBV10-1 to TRBJ2-1, with D maybe TRBD1 (6 bases). V was clipped by 4 bases and J by 10 bases, with 14 bases between them. Germline CDR1 is WNHNN and CDR2 is SYGVQD (reference sequence). This CDR3 spans 13 amino acids. CDR3 protein: CASSVKTQGEQFF. In DNA form, the CDR3 reads TGCGCCAGCAGTGTCAAAACGCAGGGGGAGCAGTTCTTC.

The chain combines TRBV6-5 with TRBJ1-1; tentative D call: TRBD1 (5 bases). The CDR3 runs to 14 residues. V dropped 5 bases and J dropped 4 bases, with 14 bases sitting between them. The V gene's germline CDR1 is MNHEY and CDR2 SVGAGI. The CDR3 DNA reads TGTGCCAGCAGTCTCGGGACCTCGGGCACTGAAGCTTTCTTT. Amino acids: CASSLGTSGTEAFF.

As for this clone: The sample contains more than one DNA sequence encoding this CDR3. The chain carries TRBV2 and TRBJ2-5; a possible D gene is TRBD2 (5 bases). Per germline, CDR1 SNHLY and CDR2 FYNNEI. The V and J ends lost 9 bases and 5 bases respectively, with 13 bases between them. The CDR3 has 12 residues. The CDR3 here is CASSPRGETQYF. CDR3 coding DNA: TGTGCCAGTTCCCCCCGCGGGGAGACCCAGTACTTC. The whole variable domain, remainder taken from reference TRBV2 and TRBJ2-5, is EPEVTQTPSHQVTQMGQEVILRCVPISNHLYFYWYRQILGQKVEFLVSFYNNEISEKSEIFDDQFSVERPDGSNFTLKIRSTKLEDSAMYFCASSPRGETQYFGPGTRLLVL.

The chain employs TRBV14 and TRBJ2-7; possibly TRBD2 for D (5 bases). The CDR3 is made up of 15 amino acids. The V end was cut by 3 bases, the J end by 0 bases, with 12 bases between. Germline lookup yields CDR1 SGHDN and CDR2 FVKESK. The CDR3 region is CASSQEDGSSYEQYF. CDR3 sequence (DNA): TGTGCCAGCAGCCAGGAGGACGGCAGCTCCTACGAGCAGTACTTC.

The J gene is TRBJ2-7, the V gene TRBV2; D is undetermined. Germline values: CDR1 SNHLY, CDR2 FYNNEI. Trimming stripped 4 bases from V and 7 bases from J, with 11 bases between. CDR3 length: 12 amino acids. In DNA form, the CDR3 reads TGTGCCAGCAGTGGCCAAGGCCGGGAGCAGTACTTC. This encodes CASSGQGREQYF.

V and J are TRBV7-3 and TRBJ1-5, with D possibly being TRBD1 (6 bases). Looked up from germline, CDR1 is SGHTA and CDR2 is FQGTGA. The germline V and J ends were trimmed by 2 bases and 4 bases, with 12 bases remaining between them. This CDR3 contains 15 residues. The CDR3 DNA sequence: TGTGCCAGCAGCTTAGCGGCAGGGGCAAATCAGCCCCAGCATTTT. Translation gives CASSLAAGANQPQHF.

V gene TRBV7-6 combines with J gene TRBJ2-7; 9 bases agree with TRBD2. The CDR3 totals 14 residues. The germline V gene encodes CDR1 SGHVS and CDR2 FNYEAQ. V trimming: 1 base; J trimming: 4 bases; junction bases outside the gene matches: 2. The CDR3 bases are TGTGCCAGCAGCTTAGGACTAGCGGAATACGAGCAGTACTTC. Its protein product is CASSLGLAEYEQYF.

This clone is a singleton in its sample. This chain links TRBV7-3 with TRBJ1-2; TRBD1 agrees at 10 bases. With V trimmed by 3 bases and J by 5 bases, 6 bases remained unmatched. The CDR3 covers 15 residues. Germline CDR1 is SGHTA and CDR2 is FQGTGA. The CDR3 DNA reads as TGTGCCAGCAGCTTCTCGCGACAGGGGGCGTATGGCTACACCTTC. It encodes CASSFSRQGAYGYTF.

The chain recombines TRBV5-1 with TRBJ2-1; 7 nucleotides agree with TRBD1. Germline V gene data show CDR1 as SGHRS and CDR2 as YFSETQ. V trimming: 4 bases; J trimming: 13 bases; junction bases outside the gene matches: 11. The CDR3 is 13 residues long. DNA for the CDR3: TGCGCCAGCAGCGCCGGGACAGAGTCAGACCAGTTCTTC. Translation: CASSAGTESDQFF.

This chain joins TRBV19 and TRBJ2-1; 7 nucleotides line up with TRBD2. The germline V gene has CDR1 LNHDA and CDR2 SQIVND (reference sequence). The CDR3 length is 14 residues. J was trimmed by 10 bases and V by 1 base; bases with no gene match: 7. CDR3 in amino acids: CASSIVQGGSEQFF. For the CDR3, the DNA is TGTGCCAGTAGTATAGTACAAGGCGGGAGCGAGCAGTTCTTC.

This clone has just one count. The chain recombines TRBV19 with TRBJ2-2; D is unclear. Trimming removed 10 bases at V and 0 bases at J, with 12 bases between. CDR1 is LNHDA and CDR2 is SQIVND in the germline V gene (reference sequence). The length of the CDR3 is 14 residues. CDR3 sequence (DNA): TGTGCCACTCGGACCGTTGCGAACACCGGGGAGCTGTTTTTT. Translation: CATRTVANTGELFF.

The gene calls are TRBV7-9 and TRBJ1-3; D not certain. V dropped 3 bases and J dropped 0 bases, with 15 bases sitting between them. This CDR3 is built from 17 residues. CDR1 and CDR2 (germline): SEHNR, FQNEAQ (reference sequence). The CDR3 sequence is CASSFSREESSGNTIYF. CDR3 DNA sequence: TGTGCCAGCAGCTTTTCGAGAGAAGAAAGCTCTGGAAACACCATATATTTT.

This sequence joins TRBV30 and TRBJ2-6, with TRBD1 matching over 10 bases. This CDR3 region has 15 residues. With V trimmed by 4 bases and J by 4 bases, 4 bases remained unmatched. Germline V gene sequence: CDR1 GTSNPN, CDR2 SVGIG (reference sequence). In DNA, the CDR3 is TGTGCCTGGACGACAGGGGGCGCCGGGGCCAACGTCCTGACTTTC. Its translation is CAWTTGGAGANVLTF. The full variable domain, rest sourced from reference TRBV30 and TRBJ2-6, is SQTIHQWPATLVQPVGSPLSLECTVEGTSNPNLYWYRQAAGRGLQLLFYSVGIGQISSEVPQNLSASRPQDRQFILSSKKLLLSDSGFYLCAWTTGGAGANVLTFGAGSRLTVL.

J is TRBJ2-7 and V is TRBV11-2; a weak D match, TRBD2 (5 bases). Germline CDR1 SGHAT, CDR2 FQNNGV. The CDR3 is 13 residues long. V lost 6 bases to trimming and J lost 5 bases, with 14 bases between them. CDR3 loop: CASRAPSRDEQYF. The CDR3 DNA reads as TGTGCCAGCAGGGCGCCTAGCCGAGACGAGCAGTACTTC.

The chain is built from TRBV11-2 and TRBJ2-3, with TRBD2 matching over 8 bases. Losses at the gene ends were 7 bases for V and 1 base for J; bases not matched to a gene: 16. The length of the CDR3 is 18 residues. CDR1 is SGHAT and CDR2 is FQNNGV in the germline V gene. CDR3 sequence (DNA): TGTGCCAGCACCCTGGGGGATGTCATCGGGAGGGGCACAGATACGCAGTATTTT. The encoded protein is CASTLGDVIGRGTDTQYF.

The rearrangement uses TRBV27 and TRBJ1-2; D perhaps matches TRBD1 (6 bases). Germline lookup yields CDR1 MNHEY and CDR2 SMNVEV (reference sequence). The CDR3 loop spans 14 amino acids. The V gene lost 2 bases and the J gene lost 5 bases, with 12 bases spanning the gap. Here the CDR3 reads CASSLLGTKYGYTF. DNA for the CDR3: TGTGCCAGCAGTTTACTTGGGACAAAATATGGCTACACCTTC.

The chain combines TRBV5-4 with TRBJ2-5, with 11 bases identical to TRBD2. Germline CDR1 is SGHNT and CDR2 is YYREEE (reference sequence). This CDR3 is 17 amino acids long. The ends lost 4 bases at V and 9 bases at J; junction bases unmatched: 17. This CDR3 reads CASSRTPGLAARGAQYF. The DNA of the CDR3 is TGTGCCAGCAGCCGAACACCGGGACTAGCGGCTCGGGGGGCCCAGTACTTC.

The chain is built from TRBV4-1 and TRBJ2-7; TRBD2 is a possible D gene (6 bases). CDR3 length: 15 amino acids. Trimming removed 4 bases at V and 3 bases at J, with 16 bases between. Germline V gives CDR1 MGHRA, CDR2 YSYEKL. CDR3 DNA sequence: TGCGCCAGCAGCCCCCGGGACTCACCCAACTACGAGCAGTACTTC. Translation gives CASSPRDSPNYEQYF.

This chain joins TRBV10-3 and TRBJ2-6; the D is unclear. The CDR3 has 15 amino acids. The ends were cut back, 4 bases at V and 0 bases at J, with 7 bases in the middle. Looked up from germline, CDR1 is ENHRY and CDR2 is SYGVKD. CDR3 residues: CAISAESSGANVLTF. The CDR3 nucleotides are TGTGCCATCAGTGCAGAGAGCTCTGGGGCCAACGTCCTGACTTTC.